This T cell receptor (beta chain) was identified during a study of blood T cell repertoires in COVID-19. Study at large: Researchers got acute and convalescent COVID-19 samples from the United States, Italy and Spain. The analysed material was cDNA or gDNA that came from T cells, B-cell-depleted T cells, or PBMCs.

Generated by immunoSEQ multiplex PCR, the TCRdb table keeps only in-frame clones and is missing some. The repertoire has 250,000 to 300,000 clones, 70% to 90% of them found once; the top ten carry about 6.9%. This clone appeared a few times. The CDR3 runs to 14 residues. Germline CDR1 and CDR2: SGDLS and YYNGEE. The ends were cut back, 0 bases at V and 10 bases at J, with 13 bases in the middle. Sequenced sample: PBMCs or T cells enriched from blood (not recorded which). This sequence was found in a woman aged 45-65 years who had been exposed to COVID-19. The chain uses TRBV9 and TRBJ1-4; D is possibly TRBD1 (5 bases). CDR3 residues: CASSVEGQGPKLFF. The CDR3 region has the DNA TGTGCCAGCAGCGTAGAAGGACAAGGCCCAAAACTGTTTTTT.